This T cell receptor (beta chain) came from a study of cytomegalovirus exposure and HLA in healthy donors. Study-level results: There was a cluster of highly shared sequence variants that was likely a sequencing artifact. Several of the most significant clusters appeared, in a later analysis, to be linked to common viral pathogens.

From germline, CDR1 is LNHDA and CDR2 SQIVND (reference sequence). V was shortened by 3 bases and J by 6 bases, with 17 bases between the two germline ends. The CDR3 contains 15 residues. The primer mix had 60 Vbeta and 13 Jbeta primers. Per the original methods: Later work found approximately 87 million unique TCR beta chains, with some 11 million shared. This table comes from immunoSEQ multiplex PCR, and its TCRdb copy is limited to in-frame clones, with some not included. The V and J calls and clone size come from that table; D and trimming were worked out from the DNA. The sample shows approximately 74,000 clones, 78% of them seen only once. As concerns this clone: Its antigen is not known.

This chain links TRBV19 with TRBJ1-1, with D perhaps matching TRBD1 (5 bases). The TCR comes from a middle-aged man in good health and CMV-seronegative. The sequenced sample consisted of PBMCs. This CDR3 is CASSIRSGRKPEAFF. The CDR3 nucleotides are TGTGCCAGTAGTATCAGGTCAGGGAGGAAACCTGAAGCTTTCTTT.